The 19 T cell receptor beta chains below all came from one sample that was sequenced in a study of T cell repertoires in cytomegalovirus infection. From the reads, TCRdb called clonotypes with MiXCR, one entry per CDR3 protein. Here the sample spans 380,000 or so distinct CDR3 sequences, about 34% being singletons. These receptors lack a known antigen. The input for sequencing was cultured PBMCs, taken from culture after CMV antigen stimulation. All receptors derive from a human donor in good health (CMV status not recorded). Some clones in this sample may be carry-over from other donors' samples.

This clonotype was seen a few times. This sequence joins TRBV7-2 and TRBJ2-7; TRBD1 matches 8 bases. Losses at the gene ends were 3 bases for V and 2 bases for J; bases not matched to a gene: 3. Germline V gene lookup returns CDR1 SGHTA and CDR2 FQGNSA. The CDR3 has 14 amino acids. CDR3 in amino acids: CASSFDRGPYEQYF. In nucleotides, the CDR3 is TGTGCCAGCAGCTTCGACAGGGGTCCCTACGAGCAGTACTTC.

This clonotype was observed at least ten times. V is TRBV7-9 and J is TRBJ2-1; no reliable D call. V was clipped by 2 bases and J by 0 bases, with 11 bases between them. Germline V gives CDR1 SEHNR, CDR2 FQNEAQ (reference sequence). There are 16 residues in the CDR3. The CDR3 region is CASSLLVAISYNEQFF. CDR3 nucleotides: TGTGCCAGCAGCTTATTAGTGGCCATCTCCTACAATGAGCAGTTCTTC.

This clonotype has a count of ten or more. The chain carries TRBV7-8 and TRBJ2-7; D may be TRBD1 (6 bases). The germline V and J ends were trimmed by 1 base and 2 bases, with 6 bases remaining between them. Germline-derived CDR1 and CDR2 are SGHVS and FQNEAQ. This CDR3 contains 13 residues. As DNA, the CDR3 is TGTGCCAGCAGCTTAGACAGGGCCTACGAGCAGTACGTC. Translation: CASSLDRAYEQYV.

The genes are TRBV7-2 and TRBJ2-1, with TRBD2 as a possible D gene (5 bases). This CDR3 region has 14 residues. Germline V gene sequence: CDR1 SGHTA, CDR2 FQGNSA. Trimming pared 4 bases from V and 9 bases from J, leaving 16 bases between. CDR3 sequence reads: CASSSLQREGEQFF. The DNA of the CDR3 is TGTGCCAGCAGCTCTCTTCAGAGGGAAGGTGAGCAGTTCTTC.

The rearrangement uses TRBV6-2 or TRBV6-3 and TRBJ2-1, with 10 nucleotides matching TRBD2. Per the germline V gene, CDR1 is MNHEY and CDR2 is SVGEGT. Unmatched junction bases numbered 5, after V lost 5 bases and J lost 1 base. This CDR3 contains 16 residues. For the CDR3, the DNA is TGTGCCAGCAGTCATAATAGCGGGAGGTCCTACAATGAGCAGTTCTTC. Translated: CASSHNSGRSYNEQFF.

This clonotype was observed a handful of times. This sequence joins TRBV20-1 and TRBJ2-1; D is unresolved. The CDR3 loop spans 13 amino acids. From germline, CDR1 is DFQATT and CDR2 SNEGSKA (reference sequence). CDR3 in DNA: TGCAGCGGAGAGGCTGCAGGTGTGAATGAGCAGTTCTTC. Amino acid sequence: CSGEAAGVNEQFF.

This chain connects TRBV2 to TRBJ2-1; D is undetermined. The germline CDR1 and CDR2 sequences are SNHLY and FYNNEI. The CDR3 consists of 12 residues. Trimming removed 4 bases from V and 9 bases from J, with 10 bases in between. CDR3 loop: CASSVGLGEQFF. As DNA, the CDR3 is TGTGCCAGCAGTGTTGGGCTAGGTGAGCAGTTCTTC. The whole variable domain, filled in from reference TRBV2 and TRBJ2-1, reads EPEVTQTPSHQVTQMGQEVILRCVPISNHLYFYWYRQILGQKVEFLVSFYNNEISEKSEIFDDQFSVERPDGSNFTLKIRSTKLEDSAMYFCASSVGLGEQFFGPGTRLTVL.

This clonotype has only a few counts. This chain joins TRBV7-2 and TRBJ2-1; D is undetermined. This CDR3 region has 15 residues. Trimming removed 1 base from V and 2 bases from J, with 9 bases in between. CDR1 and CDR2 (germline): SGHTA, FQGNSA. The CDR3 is CASSLEAETYNEQFF. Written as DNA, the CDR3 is TGTGCCAGCAGCTTAGAGGCGGAAACCTACAATGAGCAGTTCTTC.

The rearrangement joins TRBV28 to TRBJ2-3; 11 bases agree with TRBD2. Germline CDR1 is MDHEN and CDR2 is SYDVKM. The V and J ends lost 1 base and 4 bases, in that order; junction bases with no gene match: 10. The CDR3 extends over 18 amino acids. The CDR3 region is CASSLLFLVAGGADTQYF. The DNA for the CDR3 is TGTGCCAGCAGTTTATTATTTCTCGTAGCGGGAGGGGCAGATACGCAGTATTTT.

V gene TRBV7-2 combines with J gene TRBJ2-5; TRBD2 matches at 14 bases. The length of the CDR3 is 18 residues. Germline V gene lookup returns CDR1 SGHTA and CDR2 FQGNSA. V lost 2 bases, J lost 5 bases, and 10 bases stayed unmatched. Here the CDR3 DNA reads TGTGCCAGCAGCTTAAACCCGGGACTAGCGGGAGTGAGGGAGACCCAGTACTTC. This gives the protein CASSLNPGLAGVRETQYF.

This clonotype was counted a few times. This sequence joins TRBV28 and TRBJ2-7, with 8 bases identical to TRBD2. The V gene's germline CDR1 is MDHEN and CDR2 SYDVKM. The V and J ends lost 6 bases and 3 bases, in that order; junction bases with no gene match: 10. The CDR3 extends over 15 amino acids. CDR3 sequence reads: CASSPPQAGDYEQYF. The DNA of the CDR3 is TGTGCCAGCAGCCCCCCCCAAGCGGGAGACTACGAGCAGTACTTC.

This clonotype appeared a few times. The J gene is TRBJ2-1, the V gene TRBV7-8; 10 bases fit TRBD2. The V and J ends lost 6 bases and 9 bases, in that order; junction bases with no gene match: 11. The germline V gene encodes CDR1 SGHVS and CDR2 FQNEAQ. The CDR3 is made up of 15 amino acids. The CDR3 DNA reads TGTGCCAGCAGACCAAGCGGGAGGGCCCGGGGTGAGCAGTTCTTC. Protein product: CASRPSGRARGEQFF. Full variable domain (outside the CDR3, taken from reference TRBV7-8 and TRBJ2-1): GAGVSQSPRYKVAKRGQDVALRCDPISGHVSLFWYQQALGQGPEFLTYFQNEAQLDKSGLPSDRFFAERPEGSVSTLKIQRTQQEDSAVYLCASRPSGRARGEQFFGPGTRLTVL.

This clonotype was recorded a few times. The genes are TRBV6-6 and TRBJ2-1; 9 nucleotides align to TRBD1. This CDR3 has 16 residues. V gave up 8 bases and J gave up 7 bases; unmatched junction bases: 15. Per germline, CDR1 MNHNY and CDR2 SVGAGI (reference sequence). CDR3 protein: CASGREGTGYMNEQFF. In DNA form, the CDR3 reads TGTGCCAGCGGACGAGAAGGGACAGGGTATATGAATGAGCAGTTCTTC.

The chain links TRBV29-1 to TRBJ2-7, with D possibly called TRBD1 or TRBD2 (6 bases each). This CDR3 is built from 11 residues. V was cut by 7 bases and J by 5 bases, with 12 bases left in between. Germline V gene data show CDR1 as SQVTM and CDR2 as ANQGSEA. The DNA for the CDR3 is TGCAGCGCCGAGGGGGGTAACGAGCAGTACTTC. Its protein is CSAEGGNEQYF.

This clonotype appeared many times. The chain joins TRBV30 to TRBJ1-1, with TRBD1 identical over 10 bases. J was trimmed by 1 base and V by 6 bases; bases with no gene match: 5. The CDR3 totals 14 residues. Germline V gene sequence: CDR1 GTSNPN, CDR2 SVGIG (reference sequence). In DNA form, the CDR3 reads TGTGCCTGTAGGACAGGGGGACGGAACACTGAAGCTTTCTTT. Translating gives CACRTGGRNTEAFF.

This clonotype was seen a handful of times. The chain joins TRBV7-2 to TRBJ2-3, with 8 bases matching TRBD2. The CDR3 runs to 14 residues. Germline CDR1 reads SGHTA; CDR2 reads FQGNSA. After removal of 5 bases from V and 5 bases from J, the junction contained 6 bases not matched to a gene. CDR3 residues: CASSRPLAGDTQYF. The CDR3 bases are TGTGCCAGCAGCCGACCCCTAGCGGGAGATACGCAGTATTTT.

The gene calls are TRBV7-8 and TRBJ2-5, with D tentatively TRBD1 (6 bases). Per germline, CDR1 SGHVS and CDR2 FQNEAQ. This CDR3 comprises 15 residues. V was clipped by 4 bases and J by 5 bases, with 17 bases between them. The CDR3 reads CASSYGLERGETQYF. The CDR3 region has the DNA TGTGCCAGCAGCTATGGGTTGGAAAGGGGGGAGACCCAGTACTTC.

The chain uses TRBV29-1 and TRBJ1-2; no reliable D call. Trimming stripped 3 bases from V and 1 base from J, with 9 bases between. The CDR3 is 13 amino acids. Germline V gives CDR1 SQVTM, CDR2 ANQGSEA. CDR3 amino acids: CSVEGQINYGYTF. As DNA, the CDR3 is TGCAGCGTTGAGGGTCAAATTAACTATGGCTACACCTTC.

The CDR3 nucleotides read TGTGCCAGCAAACGGGGGGCAGGTAGCAATCAGCCCCAGCATTTT. It encodes CASKRGAGSNQPQHF. V is TRBV6-6 and J is TRBJ1-5, with a tentative D call TRBD1 (6 bases). Looked up from germline, CDR1 is MNHNY and CDR2 is SVGAGI (reference sequence). Trimming took off 7 bases at V and 0 bases at J, with 13 bases between the two ends. This CDR3 spans 15 amino acids.